This T cell receptor (beta chain) was retrieved from a study of cytomegalovirus exposure and HLA in healthy donors. Background on the study: An earlier analysis found 100 million or so unique TCR beta sequences from about 190 million T cells. About 84% of several hundred genotyped donors fell in the Caucasian-associated ancestry cluster. Study findings and constraints: In a later analysis, HLA-C alleles had the fewest associated TCRs, DRB1 alleles the most. Several of the most significant clusters were apparently associated with common viral pathogens in a later analysis.

This CDR3 spans 12 amino acids. Germline V CDR1 and CDR2: ENHRY, SYGVKD. V was trimmed by 8 bases and J by 2 bases, leaving 8 bases between them. In the case of this clone: Its target is unknown.

The primer mix had 60 Vbeta and 13 Jbeta primers. Using immunoSEQ multiplex PCR, the repertoire was profiled, and TCRdb retains in-frame clones only, with some absent. The sample yields approximately 160,000 clones, 77% seen once. Material: PBMCs. The TCR was taken from a woman aged 40 to 55 in good health and CMV-seropositive. This chain joins TRBV10-3 and TRBJ2-3; maybe TRBD1 (6 bases). In DNA, the CDR3 is TGTGCCATCGGACAGTACACAGATACGCAGTATTTT. Translation gives CAIGQYTDTQYF.